This TCR beta chain came from a study of T cell repertoires in cytomegalovirus infection. Study-level background: Indications came from public TCR beta signatures; they pointed to CMV infection and to a matching HLA type. Study results and limitations: Cumulative public TCR beta family frequency identified carriers of CMV plus the relevant HLA. Within the response measured ex vivo, HLA-C-restricted CMV-specific TCR beta clonotypes were dominant.

Concerning this clonotype itself: What it binds is not known.

MiXCR was run by TCRdb on the reads, yielding one entry per CDR3 protein. The sample has around 570,000 distinct CDR3 sequences, almost 40% seen once; the top ten hold 48%. CDR1 is SGHRS, CDR2 YFSETQ, per germline. V lost 0 bases to trimming and J lost 3 bases, with 13 bases between them. CDR3 length: 16 residues. This clonotype was sampled from a human donor in good health (CMV status not recorded). Some clones in this sample may be carry-over from other donors' samples. The chain carries TRBV5-1 and TRBJ2-1; D call uncertain. This specimen consisted of cultured PBMCs, obtained from culture after CMV antigen stimulation. The CDR3 coding sequence is TGCGCCAGCAGCTTGGGGCTACTCACCAACTACAATGAGCAGTTCTTC. Encoded protein: CASSLGLLTNYNEQFF.